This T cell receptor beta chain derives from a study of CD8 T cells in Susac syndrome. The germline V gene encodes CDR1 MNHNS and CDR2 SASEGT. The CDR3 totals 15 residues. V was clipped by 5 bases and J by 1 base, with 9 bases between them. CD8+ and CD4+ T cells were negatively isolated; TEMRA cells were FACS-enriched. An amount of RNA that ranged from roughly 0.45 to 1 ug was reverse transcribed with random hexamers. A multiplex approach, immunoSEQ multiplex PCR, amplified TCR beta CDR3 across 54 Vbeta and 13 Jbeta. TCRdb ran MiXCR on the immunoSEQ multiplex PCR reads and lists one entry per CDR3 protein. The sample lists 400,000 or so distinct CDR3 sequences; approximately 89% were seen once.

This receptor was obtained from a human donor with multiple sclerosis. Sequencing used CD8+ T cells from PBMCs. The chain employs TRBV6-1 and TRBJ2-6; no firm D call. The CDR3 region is CASSPIQSGANVLTF. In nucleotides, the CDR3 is TGTGCCAGCAGTCCCATACAATCTGGGGCCAACGTCCTGACTTTC.